The 31 T cell receptor beta chains presented below share a single source sample, sequenced in a study of beta chain features in type 1 diabetes. Of the isolated RNA, all was reverse transcribed, and so the sequenced material was expressed TCRB transcripts. Clones were read by immunoSEQ multiplex PCR, and TCRdb kept only the in-frame ones, dropping some. The data show more than 300,000 clones, 8% seen once. Sequenced: central memory CD4+ T cells from blood. These receptors were collected from a woman in her late teens or twenties in good health.

This clone has a handful of counts. This chain links TRBV19 with TRBJ2-1; 7 nucleotides match TRBD2. The CDR3 loop spans 14 amino acids. Germline V gives CDR1 LNHDA, CDR2 SQIVND (reference sequence). The junction had 6 bases not matched to a gene; V was cut back by 4 bases and J by 6 bases. The CDR3 region is CASSTLERGNEQFF. The CDR3 DNA follows: TGTGCCAGTAGTACTCTCGAGCGGGGCAATGAGCAGTTCTTC. Full variable domain (missing parts from reference TRBV19 and TRBJ2-1): DGGITQSPKYLFRKEGQNVTLSCEQNLNHDAMYWYRQDPGQGLRLIYYSQIVNDFQKGDIAEGYSVSREKKESFPLTVTSAQKNPTAFYLCASSTLERGNEQFFGPGTRLTVL.

This clone was picked up many times. The chain carries TRBV11-2 and TRBJ2-1; TRBD2 is a possible D gene (6 bases). CDR3 length: 16 residues. Per germline, CDR1 SGHAT and CDR2 FQNNGV. V was cut by 0 bases and J by 6 bases, with 15 bases left in between. In DNA form, the CDR3 reads TGTGCCAGCAGCTTAGATTGGGTGGGTAGCGGCAATGAGCAGTTCTTC. Protein sequence: CASSLDWVGSGNEQFF.

This clone was picked up many times. This sequence joins TRBV7-2 and TRBJ1-1; unclear D gene. This CDR3 contains 14 residues. V was shortened by 5 bases and J by 1 base, with 11 bases between the two germline ends. Germline V gene data show CDR1 as SGHTA and CDR2 as FQGNSA. CDR3 DNA: TGTGCCAGCAGCCCCGTACTACAGAACACTGAAGCTTTCTTT. As protein: CASSPVLQNTEAFF.

The chain has TRBV9 and TRBJ2-1; 7 bases are a match to TRBD2. The CDR3 contains 15 residues. Trimming took 0 bases from V and 2 from J; bases not matched to a gene: 2. Germline CDR1 and CDR2: SGDLS and YYNGEE. CDR3 amino acids: CASSVAGTTYNEQFF. The CDR3 DNA reads as TGTGCCAGCAGCGTAGCCGGGACTACCTACAATGAGCAGTTCTTC.

This clone was detected many times. The chain uses TRBV7-2 and TRBJ2-7, with D hard to call. The CDR3 runs 14 residues. The ends were cut back, 3 bases at V and 4 bases at J, with 13 bases in the middle. In germline, CDR1 is SGHTA, CDR2 FQGNSA. The CDR3 is CASSLRAHLYEQYF. CDR3 coding DNA: TGTGCCAGCAGCTTGAGAGCTCACCTATACGAGCAGTACTTC.

This sequence joins TRBV7-3 and TRBJ2-1, with 10 bases fitting TRBD1. The CDR3 loop spans 15 amino acids. CDR1 SGHTA and CDR2 FQGTGA come from the germline V gene. V lost 1 base to trimming and J lost 6 bases; unmatched junction nucleotides: 3. The CDR3 is CASSLMGTGVNEQFF. The CDR3 bases are TGTGCCAGCAGCTTAATGGGGACAGGGGTCAATGAGCAGTTCTTC.

Here the CDR3 DNA reads TGTGCCAGCAGCGTGGACTTAGCGGGACACTCCTACAATGAGCAGTTCTTC. This sequence encodes CASSVDLAGHSYNEQFF. The V and J genes are TRBV9 and TRBJ2-1; TRBD2 agrees at 8 bases. This CDR3 comprises 17 residues. Germline V lookup: CDR1 SGDLS, CDR2 YYNGEE. V lost 2 bases to trimming and J lost 0 bases; unmatched junction nucleotides: 7.

The rearrangement joins TRBV5-1 to TRBJ2-7; 9 bases line up with TRBD1. V gave up 3 bases and J gave up 7 bases; unmatched junction bases: 8. CDR3 length: 14 amino acids. Germline V gene sequence: CDR1 SGHRS, CDR2 YFSETQ. The CDR3 sequence is CASSWTGVTEEQYF. Here the CDR3 DNA reads TGCGCCAGCAGCTGGACAGGGGTAACGGAGGAGCAGTACTTC. The full variable domain, its missing parts supplied by reference TRBV5-1 and TRBJ2-7, is KAGVTQTPRYLIKTRGQQVTLSCSPISGHRSVSWYQQTPGQGLQFLFEYFSETQRNKGNFPGRFSGRQFSNSRSEMNVSTLELGDSALYLCASSWTGVTEEQYFGPGTRLTVT.

This clone was recorded at least ten times. The rearrangement links TRBV6-1 to TRBJ2-1; a weak D match, TRBD2 (5 bases). This CDR3 is 13 amino acids long. The V end lost 6 bases, the J end lost 14 bases, and 20 bases lay between the germline ends. Germline V gene lookup returns CDR1 MNHNS and CDR2 SASEGT. The CDR3 nucleotides are TGTGCCAGCAGCCTAGGACTCAGCACGGAGGAGTTCTTC. The encoded protein is CASSLGLSTEEFF.

The rearrangement joins TRBV28 to TRBJ1-5; D is unclear. Trimming removed 4 bases at V and 9 bases at J, with 13 bases between. CDR3 length: 13 amino acids. Germline CDR1 reads MDHEN; CDR2 reads SYDVKM. The CDR3 sequence is CASSSSPRSPQHF. CDR3 DNA: TGTGCCAGCAGTTCCTCCCCCAGATCGCCCCAGCATTTT.

The genes are TRBV5-1 and TRBJ2-6; D is unclear. The CDR3 consists of 14 residues. The V gene's germline CDR1 is SGHRS and CDR2 YFSETQ. Trimming took off 4 bases at V and 0 bases at J, with 5 bases between the two ends. The CDR3 DNA reads TGCGCCAGCAGCGATAACTCTGGGGCCAACGTCCTGACTTTC. Its translation: CASSDNSGANVLTF.

This clone appeared a few times. The CDR3 sequence: CASSFRQETQYF. CDR3 in DNA: TGTGCCAGCAGCTTTCGCCAAGAGACCCAGTACTTC. The chain has TRBV7-8 and TRBJ2-5; no firm D call. From germline, CDR1 is SGHVS and CDR2 FQNEAQ. This CDR3 is 12 amino acids long. Between the trimmed V and J ends, which lost 3 bases and 1 base, there was a span of 3 bases.

This clone was picked up a small number of times. The chain combines TRBV18 with TRBJ2-1; D is undetermined. The CDR3 is 15 residues long. The germline V and J ends were trimmed by 4 bases and 1 base, with 11 bases remaining between them. The V gene's germline CDR1 is KGHSH and CDR2 LQKENI. CDR3 amino acids: CASSRLDQSYNEQFF. CDR3 nucleotide sequence: TGTGCCAGCTCACGACTGGACCAATCCTACAATGAGCAGTTCTTC.

The V gene is TRBV7-6, the J gene TRBJ2-5, with D possibly matching TRBD2 (6 bases). Germline V gene sequence: CDR1 SGHVS, CDR2 FNYEAQ. The ends were cut back, 5 bases at V and 2 bases at J, with 15 bases in the middle. The CDR3 extends over 15 amino acids. CDR3 bases: TGTGCCAGCAGCGTAGGGTCGGGGGAACAAGAGACCCAGTACTTC. Protein product: CASSVGSGEQETQYF.

The chain links TRBV7-2 to TRBJ1-2; possibly TRBD1 for D (6 bases). Per the germline V gene, CDR1 is SGHTA and CDR2 is FQGNSA. V was shortened by 5 bases and J by 4 bases, with 17 bases between the two germline ends. This CDR3 region has 15 residues. The CDR3 reads CASSEQGRAAYGYTF. The DNA of the CDR3 is TGTGCCAGCAGCGAACAGGGTAGGGCTGCCTATGGCTACACCTTC.

The DNA for the CDR3 is TGTGCCACCGCAACGGAGGCGAACACTGAAGCTTTCTTT. This codes for CATATEANTEAFF. The rearrangement joins TRBV7-9 to TRBJ1-1, with D unclear. Germline values: CDR1 SEHNR, CDR2 FQNEAQ (reference sequence). V lost 10 bases to trimming and J lost 1 base, with 13 bases between them. The CDR3 loop spans 13 amino acids.

This clone turned up a few times. The V gene is TRBV5-6, the J gene TRBJ2-4; D gene ambiguous. With 3 bases removed from V and 0 bases from J, the gap between germline ends came to 7 bases. In germline, CDR1 is SGHDT, CDR2 YYEEEE. This CDR3 is 14 amino acids long. The CDR3 DNA reads TGTGCCAGCAGCTATACAGTAGCCAAAAACATTCAGTACTTC. Translating gives CASSYTVAKNIQYF.

The table lists this clone with a few counts. The chain joins TRBV19 to TRBJ2-1; D uncertain. The V gene lost 8 bases and the J gene lost 0 bases, with 11 bases spanning the gap. CDR1 is LNHDA, CDR2 SQIVND, per germline (reference sequence). The CDR3 sequence is 14 residues long. CDR3 region: CASQLRSSYNEQFF. The CDR3 bases are TGTGCCAGTCAGTTACGTAGCTCCTACAATGAGCAGTTCTTC.

The J gene is TRBJ2-7, the V gene TRBV2; D is unclear. CDR3 size: 14 residues. Germline V gene data show CDR1 as SNHLY and CDR2 as FYNNEI. V lost 6 bases and J 2 bases, leaving 14 bases between the germline ends. The DNA of the CDR3 is TGTGCCAGCAGCTCGCGGAACAAACCCTACGAGCAGTACTTC. Its protein product is CASSSRNKPYEQYF. Full variable domain (outside the CDR3, taken from reference TRBV2 and TRBJ2-7): EPEVTQTPSHQVTQMGQEVILRCVPISNHLYFYWYRQILGQKVEFLVSFYNNEISEKSEIFDDQFSVERPDGSNFTLKIRSTKLEDSAMYFCASSSRNKPYEQYFGPGTRLTVT.

This chain connects TRBV7-9 to TRBJ1-5; unclear D gene. V was trimmed by 5 bases and J by 2 bases, leaving 16 bases between them. The CDR3 is 16 residues long. Germline V gives CDR1 SEHNR, CDR2 FQNEAQ (reference sequence). CDR3 amino acids: CASSPLGGRGNQPQHF. CDR3 coding DNA: TGTGCCAGCAGCCCCTTAGGTGGGCGCGGCAATCAGCCCCAGCATTTT. The variable domain in full, with the rest retrieved from reference TRBV7-9 and TRBJ1-5, is DTGVSQNPRHKITKRGQNVTFRCDPISEHNRLYWYRQTLGQGPEFLTYFQNEAQLEKSRLLSDRFSAERPKGSFSTLEIQRTEQGDSAMYLCASSPLGGRGNQPQHFGDGTRLSIL.

This rearrangement joins TRBV20-1 to TRBJ1-3, with D unclear. The CDR3 loop spans 11 amino acids. The germline V gene encodes CDR1 DFQATT and CDR2 SNEGSKA (reference sequence). V lost 7 bases and J 5 bases, leaving 9 bases between the germline ends. This CDR3 reads CSVTNRNTIYF. The CDR3, as DNA: TGCAGTGTTACCAACAGAAACACCATATATTTT.

V is TRBV19 and J is TRBJ2-7; D is possibly TRBD2 (5 bases). CDR1 and CDR2 (germline): LNHDA, SQIVND (reference sequence). The CDR3 contains 14 residues. V gave up 9 bases and J gave up 2 bases, with 17 bases separating them. The CDR3 is CASSFGREPYEQYF. CDR3 nucleotide sequence: TGTGCCAGCAGCTTTGGCCGGGAACCCTACGAGCAGTACTTC. Using reference TRBV19 and TRBJ2-7 for the parts outside the CDR3, the full variable domain is DGGITQSPKYLFRKEGQNVTLSCEQNLNHDAMYWYRQDPGQGLRLIYYSQIVNDFQKGDIAEGYSVSREKKESFPLTVTSAQKNPTAFYLCASSFGREPYEQYFGPGTRLTVT.

This clone was recorded a few times. The chain couples TRBV7-2 to TRBJ2-3, with D possibly being TRBD1 (5 bases). The CDR3 has 13 amino acids. V gave up 5 bases and J gave up 5 bases, with 11 bases separating them. The germline V gene encodes CDR1 SGHTA and CDR2 FQGNSA. DNA of the CDR3: TGTGCCAGCAGCGCCAACCAGGGAGATACGCAGTATTTT. Protein: CASSANQGDTQYF.

The rearrangement joins TRBV28 to TRBJ2-3; D might be TRBD2 (5 bases). The ends were cut back, 3 bases at V and 5 bases at J, with 12 bases in the middle. Germline V lookup: CDR1 MDHEN, CDR2 SYDVKM. The CDR3 consists of 14 residues. CDR3 in amino acids: CASSFPGRVDTQYF. In nucleotides, the CDR3 is TGTGCCAGCAGTTTTCCCGGGCGGGTAGATACGCAGTATTTT. The full variable domain, with the rest looked up from reference TRBV28 and TRBJ2-3, is DVKVTQSSRYLVKRTGEKVFLECVQDMDHENMFWYRQDPGLGLRLIYFSYDVKMKEKGDIPEGYSVSREKKERFSLILESASTNQTSMYLCASSFPGRVDTQYFGPGTRLTVL.

This clone was detected only a few times. The chain joins TRBV10-3 to TRBJ2-3; no firm D call. The CDR3 has 14 residues. Deletions cut 0 bases from V and 4 bases from J, with 8 bases between. The germline V gene has CDR1 ENHRY and CDR2 SYGVKD. CDR3 sequence reads: CAISESRTADTQYF. Here the CDR3 DNA reads TGTGCCATCAGTGAGTCGAGAACGGCAGATACGCAGTATTTT.

The gene calls are TRBV2 and TRBJ1-5; 8 positions match TRBD1. Germline values: CDR1 SNHLY, CDR2 FYNNEI. V shed 7 bases and J 7 bases; nucleotides not matched to a gene: 12. This CDR3 has 15 amino acids. CDR3 sequence (DNA): TGTGCCAGCATTCCGGGACAGGACTCACCACAGCCCCAGCATTTT. Its translation is CASIPGQDSPQPQHF.

The chain combines TRBV19 with TRBJ2-1, with no clear D. This CDR3 has 15 residues. Germline loops: CDR1 LNHDA, CDR2 SQIVND (reference sequence). Trimming removed 10 bases at V and 4 bases at J, with 20 bases between. CDR3 region: CATSSGGNVYNEQFF. CDR3 sequence (DNA): TGTGCCACCTCCTCCGGTGGGAATGTTTACAATGAGCAGTTCTTC.

Only a few counts were recorded for this clone. J is TRBJ2-1 and V is TRBV5-4, with D possibly TRBD2 on 5 matching bases. Germline lookup yields CDR1 SGHNT and CDR2 YYREEE (reference sequence). CDR3 length: 13 amino acids. V was trimmed by 2 bases and J by 3 bases, leaving 6 bases between them. DNA of the CDR3: TGTGCCAGCAGCTTCCGGGACTACAATGAGCAGTTCTTC. Its protein product is CASSFRDYNEQFF.

The table lists this clone with many counts. J is TRBJ2-2 and V is TRBV2; D might be TRBD2 (5 bases). Germline V lookup: CDR1 SNHLY, CDR2 FYNNEI. The CDR3 has 13 amino acids. Trimming stripped 6 bases from V and 1 base from J, with 6 bases between. The CDR3 protein is CASRRGNTGELFF. CDR3 DNA: TGTGCCAGCAGACGGGGGAACACCGGGGAGCTGTTTTTT.

This chain links TRBV4-2 with TRBJ2-5; TRBD2 might be the D (6 bases). The V end lost 0 bases, the J end lost 5 bases, and 16 bases lay between the germline ends. The germline V gene encodes CDR1 LGHNA and CDR2 YNFKEQ. This CDR3 region has 16 residues. CDR3 sequence (DNA): TGTGCCAGCAGCCAAGATGGCGGCGGGATCGGGGAGACCCAGTACTTC. Amino acids: CASSQDGGGIGETQYF.

The V gene is TRBV10-3, the J gene TRBJ2-1, with D possibly TRBD1 on 5 matching bases. The CDR3 spans 16 residues. Trimming removed 0 bases at V and 9 bases at J, with 18 bases between. CDR1 and CDR2 from the germline V gene are ENHRY and SYGVKD. The CDR3 sequence is CAISESGQGGASEQFF. The CDR3 DNA reads as TGTGCCATCAGTGAGTCGGGGCAGGGCGGAGCTAGTGAGCAGTTCTTC.